The sequence of this T cell receptor beta chain was determined in a study of cytomegalovirus exposure and HLA in healthy donors. The approximately 120-subject validation cohort, separate from the 666-subject first cohort, included the donors. The CDR3 extends over 16 amino acids. Germline loops: CDR1 MDHEN, CDR2 SYDVKM. V lost 5 bases, J lost 3 bases, and 6 bases stayed unmatched. The data were produced by immunoSEQ multiplex PCR, yet TCRdb's version contains in-frame clones alone and is incomplete. In the table there are 90,000 to 130,000 clones, around 90% of which are singletons. V usage is TRBV28 and J usage is TRBJ2-1; 11 nucleotides line up with TRBD1. The source material was PBMCs. This receptor was taken from a woman aged 18-30 years in good health and CMV-seronegative. CDR3 region: CASSPPGTGGYNEQFF. The CDR3 nucleotides are TGTGCCAGCAGTCCTCCCGGGACAGGGGGCTACAATGAGCAGTTCTTC.